Listed here are 27 T cell receptor beta chains from one sample, sequenced in a study of blood T cell repertoires in COVID-19. Libraries were prepared by immunoSEQ multiplex PCR; TCRdb keeps only in-frame clonotypes and omits some of them. The sample lists about 36,000 clones; around four fifths were seen once. The sample comprised peripheral blood. The receptors shown here come from a man in his sixties or seventies with acute or convalescent COVID-19.

J is TRBJ2-1 and V is TRBV7-2, with 9 bases that match TRBD1. Looked up from germline, CDR1 is SGHTA and CDR2 is FQGNSA. The CDR3 is 15 residues long. The ends lost 6 bases at V and 3 bases at J; junction bases unmatched: 6. The CDR3 protein is CASRYRDRDYNEQFF. The CDR3 DNA reads as TGTGCCAGCAGGTACCGGGACAGGGACTACAATGAGCAGTTCTTC. Combining the CDR3 with reference TRBV7-2 and TRBJ2-1 gives the whole variable domain GAGVSQSPSNKVTEKGKDVELRCDPISGHTALYWYRQSLGQGLEFLIYFQGNSAPDKSGLPSDRFSAERTGGSVSTLTIQRTQQEDSAVYLCASRYRDRDYNEQFFGPGTRLTVL.

The chain combines TRBV4-3 with TRBJ2-7; D is unresolved. In germline, CDR1 is LGHNA, CDR2 YSLEER. The CDR3 is made up of 16 amino acids. Trimming stripped 0 bases from V and 3 bases from J, with 15 bases between. The CDR3 DNA sequence: TGCGCCAGCAGCCAAGAGGCCCTAACTGCTAGCTACGAGCAGTACTTC. Encoded protein: CASSQEALTASYEQYF.

This clone was picked up one time. The chain uses TRBV5-4 and TRBJ2-1; 15 bases are shared with TRBD2. Germline assignment: CDR1 SGHNT and CDR2 YYREEE (reference sequence). The CDR3 is made up of 16 amino acids. Trimming removed 4 bases from V and 3 bases from J; junction bases left unmatched: 2. The CDR3 DNA reads as TGTGCCAGCAGCGGGGGACTAGCGGGAGGCTACAATGAGCAGTTCTTC. Protein product: CASSGGLAGGYNEQFF.

The chain couples TRBV3-1 (or the pseudogene TRBV3-2) to TRBJ1-2; no definite D call. The germline V gene has CDR1 LGHDT and CDR2 YNNKEL (reference sequence). V lost 4 bases to trimming and J lost 2 bases, with 11 bases between them. The CDR3 covers 14 residues. The CDR3 protein is CASSPGQRNYGYTF. The CDR3 DNA reads TGTGCCAGCAGCCCCGGTCAGAGGAACTATGGCTACACCTTC.

The chain couples TRBV5-1 to TRBJ1-2, with 7 bases aligning to TRBD1. CDR1 is SGHRS and CDR2 is YFSETQ in the germline V gene. CDR3 size: 14 residues. V lost 0 bases, J lost 4 bases, and 3 bases stayed unmatched. CDR3 nucleotides: TGCGCCAGCAGCTTGGGTGACAGGGTCTATGGCTACACCTTC. Translation gives CASSLGDRVYGYTF.

The V call is TRBV19, the J call TRBJ2-3, with D possibly TRBD2 on 5 matching bases. Germline CDR1 and CDR2: LNHDA and SQIVND (reference sequence). This CDR3 is built from 14 residues. V was trimmed by 5 bases and J by 2 bases, leaving 11 bases between them. The CDR3 reads CASSAKGDTDTQYF. CDR3 bases: TGTGCCAGTAGTGCGAAGGGAGACACAGATACGCAGTATTTT. The full variable domain, its missing parts supplied by reference TRBV19 and TRBJ2-3, is DGGITQSPKYLFRKEGQNVTLSCEQNLNHDAMYWYRQDPGQGLRLIYYSQIVNDFQKGDIAEGYSVSREKKESFPLTVTSAQKNPTAFYLCASSAKGDTDTQYFGPGTRLTVL.

The CDR3 DNA reads TGTGCCAGCAGGACCACAAGTGGGGGGGCCTCCGGGGAGCTGTTTTTT. Amino acids: CASRTTSGGASGELFF. The chain has TRBV6-6 and TRBJ2-2; D possibly corresponds to TRBD2 (7 bases). From germline, CDR1 is MNHNY and CDR2 SVGAGI (reference sequence). With 6 bases removed from V and 6 bases from J, the gap between germline ends came to 20 bases. The CDR3 runs to 16 residues.

J is TRBJ2-1 and V is TRBV7-2, with TRBD2 as a possible D gene (6 bases). This CDR3 is 15 amino acids long. Germline CDR1 reads SGHTA; CDR2 reads FQGNSA. With 5 bases removed from V and 3 bases from J, the gap between germline ends came to 14 bases. Here the CDR3 DNA reads TGTGCCAGCAGCCTGGTGGGCGGGAACTACAATGAGCAGTTCTTC. Protein: CASSLVGGNYNEQFF.

The chain recombines TRBV7-2 with TRBJ1-6; 7 bases map to TRBD1. With 5 bases clipped from V and 6 bases from J, the junction kept 7 bases outside the gene matches. The CDR3 loop spans 15 amino acids. The germline CDR1 and CDR2 sequences are SGHTA and FQGNSA. The CDR3 coding sequence is TGTGCCAGCAGCCTATATGGACAGGTTAATTCACCCCTCCACTTT. Its translation: CASSLYGQVNSPLHF.

This clone rates as medium-sized. The J gene is TRBJ2-7, the V gene TRBV28; TRBD1 aligns across 10 bases. The CDR3 length is 14 residues. Germline V CDR1 and CDR2: MDHEN, SYDVKM. J gave up 9 bases and V 2 bases, and 7 bases lay outside the gene matches. The CDR3 coding sequence is TGTGCCAGCAGTTTAGGGGGACAGGGGTCGTGGCAGTACTTC. Translated: CASSLGGQGSWQYF.

This rearrangement joins TRBV18 to TRBJ2-3, with D maybe TRBD1 (6 bases). The length of the CDR3 is 15 residues. V was cut by 4 bases and J by 3 bases, with 14 bases left in between. Looked up from germline, CDR1 is KGHSH and CDR2 is LQKENI. This CDR3 reads CASSLLRGETDTQYF. The DNA for the CDR3 is TGTGCCAGCTCACTGCTCAGGGGTGAGACAGATACGCAGTATTTT.

This clone has just a few counts. The chain uses TRBV7-8 and TRBJ2-2; no definite D call. This CDR3 region has 12 residues. The V and J ends lost 4 bases and 3 bases respectively, with 3 bases between them. The V gene's germline CDR1 is SGHVS and CDR2 FQNEAQ. The CDR3 DNA sequence: TGTGCCAGCAGCTCCTACACCGGGGAGCTGTTTTTT. Residues: CASSSYTGELFF.

In the case of this clone: Different DNA sequences within this sample yield the same CDR3. The genes are TRBV3-1 (or the pseudogene TRBV3-2) and TRBJ1-1, with 9 bases that match TRBD1. CDR3 length: 15 residues. Trimming at V came to 7 bases and at J to 2 bases, leaving 8 bases not matched to a gene. CDR1 is LGHDT, CDR2 YNNKEL, per germline (reference sequence). CDR3 sequence reads: CASIQGTGINTEAFF. In nucleotides, the CDR3 is TGTGCCAGCATCCAGGGGACAGGGATTAACACTGAAGCTTTCTTT.

The CDR3 here is CASSETGGRLDEQYF. The CDR3 DNA reads as TGTGCCAGCAGTGAAACCGGGGGACGTTTGGACGAGCAGTACTTC. The chain employs TRBV2 and TRBJ2-7; D possibly corresponds to TRBD2 (6 bases). The CDR3 is 15 residues long. CDR1 SNHLY and CDR2 FYNNEI come from the germline V gene. V gave up 2 bases and J gave up 5 bases, with 16 bases separating them.

This clone came up a few times. The chain couples TRBV7-8 to TRBJ2-5; TRBD1 aligns across 11 bases. Germline V CDR1 and CDR2: SGHVS, FQNEAQ. The CDR3 loop spans 13 amino acids. J gave up 5 bases and V 6 bases, and 2 bases lay outside the gene matches. The CDR3, as DNA: TGTGCCAGCAGGGACAGGGGGCGGGAGACCCAGTACTTC. It yields the protein CASRDRGRETQYF.

This clone was counted between two and nine times. The chain has TRBV28 and TRBJ2-1, with 9 positions matching TRBD1. V lost 2 bases, J lost 8 bases, and 16 bases stayed unmatched. Germline-derived CDR1 and CDR2 are MDHEN and SYDVKM. CDR3 size: 18 residues. CDR3 region: CASSLGRAGTGFIDEQFF. CDR3 nucleotides: TGTGCCAGCAGTTTAGGCCGGGCGGGGACAGGGTTTATCGATGAGCAGTTCTTC.

The gene calls are TRBV28 and TRBJ1-2; the match to TRBD1 covers 10 bases. CDR3 size: 16 residues. J gave up 4 bases and V 10 bases, and 15 bases lay outside the gene matches. CDR1 MDHEN and CDR2 SYDVKM come from the germline V gene. The CDR3 DNA sequence: TGTGCCACCAAGCCGGGACAGGGGACCCTGATCTATGGCTACACCTTC. The encoded protein is CATKPGQGTLIYGYTF.

This rearrangement joins TRBV3-1 (or the pseudogene TRBV3-2) to TRBJ2-1; 8 bases align to TRBD2. Per germline, CDR1 LGHDT and CDR2 YNNKEL (reference sequence). CDR3 length equals 20 residues. The ends lost 1 base at V and 3 bases at J; junction bases unmatched: 17. CDR3 sequence reads: CASSQVAGGIVDRIYNEQFF. CDR3 nucleotide sequence: TGTGCCAGCAGCCAAGTTGCGGGGGGAATTGTAGACCGAATCTACAATGAGCAGTTCTTC.

This clone was seen a handful of times. The gene calls are TRBV30 and TRBJ2-1, with a weak D call TRBD2 (6 bases). Trimming shortened V by 8 bases and J by 2 bases, and 13 bases separated the two germline ends. Germline assignment: CDR1 GTSNPN and CDR2 SVGIG (reference sequence). This CDR3 comprises 13 residues. CDR3 coding DNA: TGTGCCGCCCGGGGGAGAACCTACAATGAGCAGTTCTTC. Protein product: CAARGRTYNEQFF.

V is TRBV10-1 and J is TRBJ2-3; D is uncertain. CDR1 and CDR2 (germline): WNHNN, SYGVQD (reference sequence). Trimming removed 2 bases from V and 0 bases from J, with 3 bases in between. The CDR3 loop spans 13 amino acids. The CDR3 DNA reads TGCGCCAGCAGTGAGACAAGCACAGATACGCAGTATTTT. This codes for CASSETSTDTQYF.

This chain uses TRBV10-3 with TRBJ2-3; maybe TRBD1 (6 bases). V lost 6 bases and J 3 bases, leaving 19 bases between the germline ends. CDR1 and CDR2 from the germline V gene are ENHRY and SYGVKD. The CDR3 runs to 16 residues. CDR3 nucleotides: TGTGCCATCAGATCGTCCGGGGCAGGGGCTACAGATACGCAGTATTTT. Its translation is CAIRSSGAGATDTQYF.

This chain uses TRBV19 with TRBJ1-2, with a weak D call TRBD1 (6 bases). CDR3 size: 12 residues. Germline-derived CDR1 and CDR2 are LNHDA and SQIVND (reference sequence). V was pared by 3 bases and J by 6 bases, with 8 bases between. CDR3 nucleotides: TGTGCCAGTAGTATTCGACAGGATGGCTACACCTTC. Encoded protein: CASSIRQDGYTF. Filled out from reference TRBV19 and TRBJ1-2, the complete variable domain reads DGGITQSPKYLFRKEGQNVTLSCEQNLNHDAMYWYRQDPGQGLRLIYYSQIVNDFQKGDIAEGYSVSREKKESFPLTVTSAQKNPTAFYLCASSIRQDGYTFGSGTRLTVV.

The gene calls are TRBV7-2 and TRBJ2-6; 8 nucleotides agree with TRBD1. With 5 bases clipped from V and 1 base from J, the junction kept 10 bases outside the gene matches. The length of the CDR3 is 18 residues. Germline CDR1 reads SGHTA; CDR2 reads FQGNSA. The CDR3 DNA is TGTGCCAGCAGCCCTCGGACAGGGCAAAGGTCTGGGGCCAACGTCCTGACTTTC. Translated: CASSPRTGQRSGANVLTF.

By proportion, this clone is medium-sized (0.01 to 0.1%). V gene TRBV4-3 combines with J gene TRBJ2-1; D is possibly TRBD2 (6 bases). Trimming stripped 0 bases from V and 7 bases from J, with 16 bases between. The CDR3 runs to 16 residues. Germline CDR1 and CDR2: LGHNA and YSLEER. The CDR3 coding sequence is TGCGCCAGCAGCCAAGATCTACAGCGGGCGCGGAATGAGCAGTTCTTC. Its protein is CASSQDLQRARNEQFF.

The rearrangement links TRBV12-3 or TRBV12-4 to TRBJ1-5; TRBD1 might be the D (5 bases). The CDR3 totals 13 residues. The V end lost 2 bases, the J end lost 4 bases, and 6 bases lay between the germline ends. The CDR3 loop reads CASSLQGNQPQHF. The CDR3 bases are TGTGCCAGCAGTTTACAGGGTAATCAGCCCCAGCATTTT.

This rearrangement joins TRBV29-1 to TRBJ1-5; 7 bases line up with TRBD1. The CDR3 contains 13 residues. V was clipped by 7 bases and J by 2 bases; unmatched bases: 5. CDR1 SQVTM and CDR2 ANQGSEA come from the germline V gene. The CDR3 region is CSATGEGNQPQHF. The CDR3 nucleotides are TGCAGCGCCACAGGGGAAGGCAATCAGCCCCAGCATTTT.

The chain couples TRBV7-2 to TRBJ1-5, with D uncertain. This CDR3 has 14 amino acids. Looked up from germline, CDR1 is SGHTA and CDR2 is FQGNSA. Trimming left V 3 bases short and J 1 base short, with 7 bases between. In DNA, the CDR3 is TGTGCCAGCAGCTTCAGGCAGAGCAATCAGCCCCAGCATTTT. Translated, it gives CASSFRQSNQPQHF. Combining the CDR3 with reference TRBV7-2 and TRBJ1-5 gives the whole variable domain GAGVSQSPSNKVTEKGKDVELRCDPISGHTALYWYRQSLGQGLEFLIYFQGNSAPDKSGLPSDRFSAERTGGSVSTLTIQRTQQEDSAVYLCASSFRQSNQPQHFGDGTRLSIL.